The rows below give T cell receptor beta chains drawn from one sample of a study of blood T cells in healthy people across ages. One entry per CDR3 protein results from TCRdb running MiXCR on the 5' RACE reads. The data hold roughly 1.5 million distinct CDR3 sequences, with 42% observed a single time. The sequencing input was blood. The receptors shown here come from a woman aged 18 to 35 in good health. CDR3s include the opening cysteine and the closing phenylalanine or tryptophan. The D gene is left open where the match is weak. The listing skips clone size in some rows; elsewhere it reads once, few, many or a size class.

TGTGCCAGCAGCCGGGACAGGGTCTATGGGGCCAACGTCCTGACTTTC CASSRDRVYGANVLTF TRBV6-5 TRBD1 TRBJ2-6 -
TGTGCCAGCAGTTTACGACGGGACAGCCTTGGGGGAGGCTACACCTTC CASSLRRDSLGGGYTF TRBV12-3/TRBV12-4 TRBD1 TRBJ1-2 -
TGTGCCAGCAGCCTCACGTGGGGGACTAGCGGGAGAAATGAGCAGTTCTTC CASSLTWGTSGRNEQFF TRBV13 TRBD2 TRBJ2-1 -
TGTGCCAGCACGGGGGGAACTGAAGCTTTCTTT CASTGGTEAFF TRBV27 - TRBJ1-1 few
TGCAGTGGCCTCGGTAGGGGACGACAAGGAGAGACCCAGTACTTC CSGLGRGRQGETQYF TRBV20-1 - TRBJ2-5 few
TGCGCCAGCAGCTCGGGACAGTCTCTCTACGAGCAGTACTTC CASSSGQSLYEQYF TRBV5-1 TRBD1 TRBJ2-7 -
TGCAGCGTTGAAGGTCGGACAGGGATAAGGGACGAGCAGTACTTC CSVEGRTGIRDEQYF TRBV29-1 TRBD1 TRBJ2-7 -
TGTGCCAGCAGCTCCATTTCAGAGACCCAGTACTTC CASSSISETQYF TRBV11-2 - TRBJ2-5 -
TGCAGTGCTAGAATCGGACATAACGAGCAGTACTTC CSARIGHNEQYF TRBV20-1 - TRBJ2-7 few
TGCGCCAGCAGCCAAGATTCAGTTACCTATGGCTACACCTTC CASSQDSVTYGYTF TRBV4-1 - TRBJ1-2 -
TGCGCCAGCAGCCAAGATGTGGACAGCCCAAATGGCTACACCTTC CASSQDVDSPNGYTF TRBV4-1 - TRBJ1-2 once